This TCR beta chain was obtained from a study of cytomegalovirus exposure and HLA in healthy donors. Whole-study results and caveats: Most TCR sequences showed up rarely, but some public TCRs showed up in many donors.

The CDR3 contains 14 residues. Germline assignment: CDR1 MGHDK and CDR2 SYGVNS. The V gene lost 6 bases and the J gene lost 8 bases, with 17 bases spanning the gap. PCR involved 60 Vbeta and 13 Jbeta primers. Clones were read by immunoSEQ multiplex PCR, and TCRdb kept only the in-frame ones, dropping some. The sample carries 150,000 to 200,000 clones, more than 75% recorded once. Worth noting for this clone: Its specificity is not known.

Source material: PBMCs. This clonotype was obtained from a woman aged 18-30 years in good health and CMV-seronegative. The chain recombines TRBV25-1 with TRBJ2-1, with unresolved D. The CDR3 sequence: CASSRHSRNDEQFF. The CDR3 nucleotides read TGTGCCAGCAGCCGGCACAGCAGAAACGATGAGCAGTTCTTC.